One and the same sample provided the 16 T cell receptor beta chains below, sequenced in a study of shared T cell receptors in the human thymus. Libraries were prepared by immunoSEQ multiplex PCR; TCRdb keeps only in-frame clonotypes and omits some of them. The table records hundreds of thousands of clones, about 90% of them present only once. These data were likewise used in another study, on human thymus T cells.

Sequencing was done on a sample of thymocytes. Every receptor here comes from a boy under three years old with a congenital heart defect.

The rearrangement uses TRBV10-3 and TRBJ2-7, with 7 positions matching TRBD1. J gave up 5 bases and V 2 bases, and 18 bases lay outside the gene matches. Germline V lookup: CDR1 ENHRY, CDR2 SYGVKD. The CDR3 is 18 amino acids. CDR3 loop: CAISEKGLEGAGGNEQYF. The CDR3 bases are TGTGCCATCAGTGAGAAAGGGTTAGAGGGGGCAGGGGGTAACGAGCAGTACTTC.

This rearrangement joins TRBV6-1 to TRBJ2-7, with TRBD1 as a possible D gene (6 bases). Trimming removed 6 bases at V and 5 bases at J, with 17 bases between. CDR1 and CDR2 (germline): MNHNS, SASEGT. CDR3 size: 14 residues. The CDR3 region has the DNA TGTGCCAGCAGCGCCTTACAGGGTAGCCACGAGCAGTACTTC. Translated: CASSALQGSHEQYF.

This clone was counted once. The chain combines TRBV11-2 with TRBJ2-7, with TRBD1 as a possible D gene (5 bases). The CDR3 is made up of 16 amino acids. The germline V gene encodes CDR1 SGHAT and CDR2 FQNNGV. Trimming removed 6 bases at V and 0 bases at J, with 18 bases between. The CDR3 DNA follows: TGTGCCAGCAGGTTAAGGGGTATCGGGTTCTCCTACGAGCAGTACTTC. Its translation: CASRLRGIGFSYEQYF.

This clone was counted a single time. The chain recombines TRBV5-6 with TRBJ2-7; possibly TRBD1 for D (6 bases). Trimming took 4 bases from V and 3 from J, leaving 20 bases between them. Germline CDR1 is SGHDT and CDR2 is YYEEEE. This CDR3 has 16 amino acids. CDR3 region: CASSIRRSQGHYEQYF. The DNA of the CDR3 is TGTGCCAGCAGCATTAGGCGGTCTCAGGGACACTACGAGCAGTACTTC. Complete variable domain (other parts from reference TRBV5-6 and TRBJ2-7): DAGVTQSPTHLIKTRGQQVTLRCSPKSGHDTVSWYQQALGQGPQFIFQYYEEEERQRGNFPDRFSGHQFPNYSSELNVNALLLGDSALYLCASSIRRSQGHYEQYFGPGTRLTVT.

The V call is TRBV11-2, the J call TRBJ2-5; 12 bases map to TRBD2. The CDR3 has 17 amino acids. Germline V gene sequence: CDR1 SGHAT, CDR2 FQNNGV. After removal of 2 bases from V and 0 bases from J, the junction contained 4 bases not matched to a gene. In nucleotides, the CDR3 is TGTGCCAGCAGCTTAACTAGGACTAGCGGGAACCAAGAGACCCAGTACTTC. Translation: CASSLTRTSGNQETQYF.

DNA for the CDR3: TGCGCCAGCAGCTCGGACAGGAGCGGCTACACCTTC. Translating it yields CASSSDRSGYTF. The chain carries TRBV5-1 and TRBJ1-2, with 7 bases that match TRBD1. Per the germline V gene, CDR1 is SGHRS and CDR2 is YFSETQ. The CDR3 spans 12 residues. V gave up 3 bases and J gave up 8 bases; unmatched junction bases: 4.

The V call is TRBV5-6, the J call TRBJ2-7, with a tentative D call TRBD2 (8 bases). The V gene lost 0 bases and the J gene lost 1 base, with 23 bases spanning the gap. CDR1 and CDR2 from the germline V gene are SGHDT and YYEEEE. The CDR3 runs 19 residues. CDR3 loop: CASSLAGGTVSRKSYEQYF. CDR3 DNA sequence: TGTGCCAGCAGCTTGGCGGGGGGGACAGTGAGCAGGAAATCCTACGAGCAGTACTTC. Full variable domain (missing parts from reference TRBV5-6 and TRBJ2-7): DAGVTQSPTHLIKTRGQQVTLRCSPKSGHDTVSWYQQALGQGPQFIFQYYEEEERQRGNFPDRFSGHQFPNYSSELNVNALLLGDSALYLCASSLAGGTVSRKSYEQYFGPGTRLTVT.

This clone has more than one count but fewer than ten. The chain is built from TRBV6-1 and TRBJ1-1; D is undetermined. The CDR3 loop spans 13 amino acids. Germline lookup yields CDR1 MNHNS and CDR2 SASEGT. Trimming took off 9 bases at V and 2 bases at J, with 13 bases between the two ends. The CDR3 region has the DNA TGTGCCAGTTCAACTAGAGAAAACACTGAAGCTTTCTTT. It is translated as CASSTRENTEAFF.

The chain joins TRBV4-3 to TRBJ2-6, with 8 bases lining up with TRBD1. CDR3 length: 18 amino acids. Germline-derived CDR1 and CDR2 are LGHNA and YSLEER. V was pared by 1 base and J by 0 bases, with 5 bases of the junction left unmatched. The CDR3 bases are TGCGCCAGCAGCCAAGCGGACAGGGTTAGCTCTGGGGCCAACGTCCTGACTTTC. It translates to CASSQADRVSSGANVLTF.

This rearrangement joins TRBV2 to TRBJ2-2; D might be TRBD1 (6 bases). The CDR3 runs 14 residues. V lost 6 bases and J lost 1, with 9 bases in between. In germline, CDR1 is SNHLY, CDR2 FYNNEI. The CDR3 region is CASRDSQNTGELFF. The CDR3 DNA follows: TGTGCCAGCAGGGACAGCCAGAACACCGGGGAGCTGTTTTTT.

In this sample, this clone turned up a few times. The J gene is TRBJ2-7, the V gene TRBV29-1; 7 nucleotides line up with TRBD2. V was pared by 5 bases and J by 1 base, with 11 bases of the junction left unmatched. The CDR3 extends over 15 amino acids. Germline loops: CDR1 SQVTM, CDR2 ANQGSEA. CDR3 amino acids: CSVRWGGGISYEQYF. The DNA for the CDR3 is TGCAGCGTTCGGTGGGGGGGAGGAATATCCTACGAGCAGTACTTC.

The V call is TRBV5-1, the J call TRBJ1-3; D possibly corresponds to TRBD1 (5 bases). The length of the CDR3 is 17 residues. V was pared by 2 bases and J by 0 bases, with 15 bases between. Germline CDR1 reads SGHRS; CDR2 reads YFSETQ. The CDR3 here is CASSFNFQGHSGNTIYF. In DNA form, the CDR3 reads TGCGCCAGCAGCTTTAATTTTCAAGGACACTCTGGAAACACCATATATTTT.

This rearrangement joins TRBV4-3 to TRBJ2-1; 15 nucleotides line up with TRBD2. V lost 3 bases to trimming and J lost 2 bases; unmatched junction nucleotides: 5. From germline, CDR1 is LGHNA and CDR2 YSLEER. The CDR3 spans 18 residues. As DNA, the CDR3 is TGCGCCAGCAGCCACGGGACTAGCGGGAGGTCGGCCTACAATGAGCAGTTCTTC. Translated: CASSHGTSGRSAYNEQFF.

CDR3 nucleotide sequence: TGTGCCAGCAGTGTGGGGAGGGCGAAAACCTACGAGCAGTACTTC. Translated, it gives CASSVGRAKTYEQYF. The gene calls are TRBV2 and TRBJ2-7; 7 nucleotides match TRBD2. CDR3 length equals 15 residues. J lost 2 bases, V lost 4 bases, and 8 bases had no gene match. Looked up from germline, CDR1 is SNHLY and CDR2 is FYNNEI.

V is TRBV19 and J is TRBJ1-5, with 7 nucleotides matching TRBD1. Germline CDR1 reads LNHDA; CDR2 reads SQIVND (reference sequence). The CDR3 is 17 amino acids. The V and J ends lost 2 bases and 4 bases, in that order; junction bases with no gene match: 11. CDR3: CASSIPTLTGENQPQHF. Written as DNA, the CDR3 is TGTGCCAGTAGTATACCGACTTTAACAGGGGAGAATCAGCCCCAGCATTTT.

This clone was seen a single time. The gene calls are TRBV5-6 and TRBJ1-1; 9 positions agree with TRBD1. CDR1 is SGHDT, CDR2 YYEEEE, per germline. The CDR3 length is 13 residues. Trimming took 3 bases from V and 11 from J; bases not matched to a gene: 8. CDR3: CASSSPIQGAAFF. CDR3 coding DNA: TGTGCCAGCAGCTCCCCAATACAGGGGGCGGCTTTCTTT.